The 4 T cell receptor beta chains given below trace back to one sample, sequenced in a study of early T cells in non-severe SARS-CoV-2 infection. A single record per CDR3 protein comes from TCRdb applying MiXCR to the 5' RACE reads. This table holds 35,000 to 45,000 distinct CDR3 sequences, approximately 8.7% found once. This specimen was whole blood, taken at baseline. These receptors all stem from an adult who was a healthcare worker with PCR-confirmed SARS-CoV-2 infection or an uninfected control (not recorded which).

This clonotype was recorded a few times. The chain joins TRBV7-9 to TRBJ2-1; D is uncertain. Germline lookup yields CDR1 SEHNR and CDR2 FQNEAQ (reference sequence). CDR3 length equals 11 residues. Trimming stripped 5 bases from V and 15 bases from J, with 14 bases between. The CDR3 sequence: CASSPDWLRFF. The CDR3 coding sequence is TGTGCCAGCAGCCCTGATTGGCTTCGGTTCTTC.

There are a few counts of this clonotype. The V gene is TRBV6-6, the J gene TRBJ1-4; 7 bases are a match to TRBD1. This CDR3 has 13 amino acids. The V gene end was trimmed by 4 bases and the J gene end by 8 bases; junction bases not matched to a gene: 4. Germline loops: CDR1 MNHNY, CDR2 SVGAGI (reference sequence). The CDR3 region has the DNA TGTGCCAGCAGTTGGGACAGAAGGGAAAAACTGTTTTTT. It encodes CASSWDRREKLFF.

This clonotype was found a few times. The gene calls are TRBV3-1 and TRBJ2-2; D is undetermined. V lost 1 base to trimming and J lost 6 bases, with 3 bases between them. Germline CDR1 is LGHDT and CDR2 is YNNKEL (reference sequence). The CDR3 contains 12 residues. CDR3 sequence reads: CASSQVPGELFF. The DNA of the CDR3 is TGTGCCAGCAGCCAAGTCCCCGGGGAGCTGTTTTTT.

This clonotype was counted a few times. The gene calls are TRBV20-1 and TRBJ1-6; no clear D. This CDR3 is built from 15 residues. From germline, CDR1 is DFQATT and CDR2 SNEGSKA (reference sequence). Between the trimmed V and J ends, which lost 1 base and 9 bases, there was a span of 16 bases. The CDR3 sequence: CSARGLFVMGSPLHF. The CDR3 nucleotides are TGCAGTGCTAGAGGATTGTTTGTGATGGGTTCACCCCTCCACTTT.